Listed below are T cell receptor beta chains from one sample, sequenced in a study of blood T cells in healthy people across ages. TCRdb re-derived calls from the 5' RACE reads in MiXCR, one entry per CDR3 protein. The sample contains over 600,000 distinct CDR3 sequences, more than 35% of which appear only once. Material for sequencing was blood. Receptors were obtained from a man older than 75 in good health. The CDR3 runs from the conserved cysteine through the conserved F or W. Each record gives: clone size, D gene, V gene, J gene, CDR3 protein, CDR3 DNA. A D gene is named only where the DNA matches it firmly. Size is omitted from some rows. Given values are once, few, many or a class for expanded clones.

>NA|NA|TRBV4-1|TRBJ1-4
CASSQALGMEEKLFF
TGCGCCAGCAGCCAAGCCCTTGGGATGGAGGAAAAACTGTTTTTT
>NA|NA|TRBV14|TRBJ1-1
CASSPYGYTEVFF
TGTGCCAGCAGCCCCTACGGTTACACTGAAGTTTTCTTT
>once|TRBD2|TRBV7-6|TRBJ2-1
CASSPRTSGGAPEQFF
TGTGCCAGCAGCCCGCGGACTAGCGGGGGGGCCCCTGAGCAGTTCTTC
>NA|TRBD1|TRBV6-2/TRBV6-3|TRBJ1-1
CASKGTGTNEAFF
TGTGCCAGCAAAGGGACAGGTACGAACGAAGCTTTCTTT
>NA|NA|TRBV7-9|TRBJ2-1
CASSLRAAANEQFF
TGTGCCAGCAGCTTAAGGGCCGCGGCCAATGAGCAGTTCTTC
>NA|NA|TRBV12-3/TRBV12-4|TRBJ2-1
CASSPICGSSYNEQFF
TGTGCCAGCAGCCCAATATGTGGTAGCTCCTACAATGAGCAGTTCTTC
>NA|NA|TRBV25-1|TRBJ2-7
CAIAQGYEQYF
TGTGCCATCGCACAGGGCTACGAGCAGTACTTC
>NA|NA|TRBV20-1|TRBJ2-3
CSASSRLRDTDTQYF
TGCAGTGCTAGTTCCCGGCTTCGGGACACAGATACGCAGTATTTT
>NA|NA|TRBV7-3|TRBJ2-3
CASILRGDTQYF
TGTGCCAGCATCTTACGGGGAGATACGCAGTATTTT
>NA|TRBD1|TRBV27|TRBJ1-5
CASSVDRVSNQPQHF
TGTGCCAGCAGTGTCGACAGGGTTAGCAATCAGCCCCAGCATTTT
>NA|TRBD2|TRBV20-1|TRBJ2-1
CSADPGTSVSYNEQFF
TGCAGTGCTGACCCCGGGACTAGCGTATCCTACAATGAGCAGTTCTTC
>NA|NA|TRBV7-3|TRBJ2-7
CASSLFAPPTGEQYF
TGTGCCAGCAGCTTATTTGCCCCACCGACGGGAGAGCAGTACTTC
>few|NA|TRBV20-1|TRBJ2-7
CSARRDTGSYEQYF
TGCAGTGCTAGACGGGATACAGGGTCCTACGAGCAGTACTTC
>few|TRBD2|TRBV9|TRBJ2-7
CASSVAIREGRDSEQYF
TGTGCCAGCAGCGTAGCTATTAGAGAGGGGAGGGACTCCGAGCAGTACTTC
>NA|TRBD2|TRBV18|TRBJ2-7
CASSPASGTYEQYF
TGTGCCAGCTCACCGGCTAGCGGCACCTACGAGCAGTACTTC
>once|TRBD2|TRBV20-1|TRBJ2-5
CSAIGTSEQETQYF
TGCAGTGCTATAGGGACTAGCGAACAAGAGACCCAGTACTTC
>NA|NA|TRBV27|TRBJ2-3
CASSLRPGDTQYF
TGTGCCAGCAGTTTAAGGCCTGGAGATACGCAGTATTTT
>few|NA|TRBV10-3|TRBJ2-3
CATSLSTQTDTQYF
TGTGCCACCTCCCTTTCGACCCAGACAGATACGCAGTATTTT
>NA|TRBD1|TRBV15|TRBJ2-7
CATSSGQGKKQYF
TGTGCCACCAGTTCGGGACAGGGGAAGAAGCAGTACTTC
>many|TRBD2|TRBV7-2|TRBJ2-5
CASSRGLAGGYQETQYF
TGTGCCAGCAGCCGGGGACTAGCGGGAGGCTACCAAGAGACCCAGTACTTC
>few|NA|TRBV9|TRBJ2-5
CASSSGGSPRETQYF
TGTGCCAGCAGTTCAGGGGGGTCCCCGCGGGAGACCCAGTACTTC
>once|TRBD1|TRBV24-1|TRBJ2-1
CATTAPGQSEMFF
TGTGCCACTACTGCCCCGGGACAGTCAGAAATGTTCTTC
>NA|NA|TRBV12-3/TRBV12-4|TRBJ1-2
CASSLSGGFTGYTF
TGTGCCAGCAGCCTGAGCGGGGGATTTACCGGCTACACCTTC
>NA|TRBD2|TRBV18|TRBJ2-3
CASSPTSGTDMQYF
TGTGCCAGCTCACCGACTAGCGGCACAGATATGCAGTATTTT
>NA|TRBD2|TRBV20-1|TRBJ2-5
CSAPRGNDRLAGAAQYF
TGCAGTGCTCCTAGGGGGAACGATAGGCTAGCGGGAGCTGCCCAGTACTTC
>NA|NA|TRBV12-3/TRBV12-4|TRBJ1-6
CASSLGGRGSYNSPLHF
TGTGCCAGCAGTTTGGGGGGCCGGGGGTCCTATAATTCACCCCTCCACTTT
>NA|TRBD1|TRBV28|TRBJ1-5
CASSPGTGAGEPQHF
TGTGCCAGCAGTCCTGGGACAGGGGCCGGAGAACCCCAGCATTTT
>NA|TRBD1|TRBV5-4|TRBJ2-7
CASSPGTGSAYEQYF
TGTGCCAGCAGCCCAGGGACAGGGAGTGCCTACGAGCAGTACTTC
>NA|TRBD1|TRBV7-2|TRBJ2-1
CASSFLSPLGGEQFF
TGTGCCAGCAGCTTCCTATCCCCCCTAGGGGGCGAGCAGTTCTTC
>NA|NA|TRBV6-2/TRBV6-3|TRBJ2-4
CASSYTSANIQYF
TGTGCCAGCAGTTACACTTCTGCAAACATTCAGTACTTC
>few|TRBD1|TRBV20-1|TRBJ2-7
CSASGTGGEQYF
TGCAGTGCTAGCGGGACAGGGGGGGAGCAGTACTTC
>NA|NA|TRBV29-1|TRBJ2-7
CIVGTYYEQYF
TGCATCGTTGGGACCTACTACGAGCAGTACTTC
>few|NA|TRBV19|TRBJ1-5
CASSPRDPSNQPQHF
TGTGCCAGTAGCCCTAGGGACCCTAGCAATCAGCCCCAGCATTTT
>NA|NA|TRBV20-1|TRBJ2-5
CSAQQVGETQYF
TGCAGTGCTCAACAGGTGGGAGAGACCCAGTACTTC
>NA|TRBD1|TRBV28|TRBJ2-3
CASSLDRVISGDTQYF
TGTGCCAGCAGTTTAGACAGGGTAATTTCGGGAGATACGCAGTATTTT
>few|NA|TRBV7-8|TRBJ2-1
CASSRRARTVSYNEQFF
TGTGCCAGCAGCCGGCGGGCCCGGACAGTTTCTTACAATGAGCAGTTCTTC
>NA|NA|TRBV5-6|TRBJ2-4
CAGSFRTSSKNIQYF
TGTGCCGGCAGCTTCAGGACAAGTAGCAAAAACATTCAGTACTTC
>few|TRBD2|TRBV20-1|TRBJ2-1
CSAIHPGLAYNEQFF
TGCAGTGCTATCCACCCGGGACTAGCGTACAATGAGCAGTTCTTC
>NA|TRBD2|TRBV4-2|TRBJ2-5
CASSRAISGAAEQYF
TGTGCCAGCAGCAGGGCTATTAGCGGGGCTGCGGAGCAGTACTTC
>many|NA|TRBV28|TRBJ2-7
CASSFTGGAYEQYF
TGTGCCAGCAGTTTTACGGGGGGCGCCTACGAGCAGTACTTC
>few|NA|TRBV12-3/TRBV12-4|TRBJ2-3
CASRALWSTDTQYF
TGTGCCAGCAGGGCCCTCTGGAGCACAGATACGCAGTATTTT
>NA|NA|TRBV7-8|TRBJ2-7
CASSLNRVPYEQYF
TGTGCCAGCAGCTTAAACCGGGTCCCGTACGAGCAGTACTTC
>NA|TRBD2|TRBV6-2/TRBV6-3|TRBJ2-7
CASSYMIAGLSEQYF
TGTGCCAGCAGTTACATGATAGCGGGACTGAGCGAGCAGTACTTC
>few|TRBD2|TRBV25-1|TRBJ2-5
CASTATAGVETQYF
TGTGCCAGCACCGCGACAGCGGGAGTAGAGACCCAGTACTTC
>once|TRBD1|TRBV6-5|TRBJ2-7
CASSRTGEGYEQYF
TGTGCCAGCAGTCGGACAGGAGAGGGTTACGAGCAGTACTTC
>many|NA|TRBV20-1|TRBJ2-7
CSALNTYEQYF
TGCAGTGCTCTGAACACCTACGAGCAGTACTTC
>NA|TRBD1|TRBV3-1|TRBJ1-1
CASSQADRETEAFF
TGTGCCAGCAGCCAAGCGGACAGGGAGACTGAAGCTTTCTTT
>once|TRBD1|TRBV28|TRBJ2-7
CASSSSGQGAKDEQYF
TGTGCCAGCAGTTCCTCCGGACAGGGGGCGAAAGATGAGCAGTACTTC
>NA|TRBD2|TRBV7-2|TRBJ2-7
CASSLRTSGGYEQYF
TGTGCCAGCAGCTTACGGACTAGCGGGGGTTACGAGCAGTACTTC
>few|NA|TRBV20-1|TRBJ2-1
CSATGPGDEQFF
TGCAGTGCTACCGGACCTGGGGATGAGCAGTTCTTC